The entry below describes one TCR beta chain. Self-reported history from a screening survey and questionnaire set each donor's cohort. How the authors handled the data: Reference gene primer amplification gave nucleated cell count estimates. The assay was immunoSEQ multiplex PCR, and TCRdb's table has in-frame clones only and misses some. D and trimming come from the DNA, and the V and J calls and clone size come from that table. Of some 260,000 clones listed, 84% were seen once; the top ten hold 4.1%. The data originate from a study of blood T cell repertoires in COVID-19. Study-level information: Researchers got acute and convalescent COVID-19 samples from the United States, Italy and Spain. PBMCs, B-cell-depleted T cells, or T cells were the source of the cDNA or gDNA that made up the material.

The CDR3 contains 15 residues. The germline gives CDR1 MNHEY, CDR2 SMNVEV (reference sequence). The junction had 9 bases not matched to a gene; V was cut back by 4 bases and J by 4 bases. Sequenced sample: PBMCs or T cells enriched from blood (not recorded which). This TCR derives from a man under 40 with acute COVID-19. This rearrangement joins TRBV27 to TRBJ1-2; TRBD1 aligns across 7 bases. The CDR3 DNA follows: TGTGCCAGCAGTTCCTGGACAGGATTAATCTATGGCTACACCTTC. Translated: CASSSWTGLIYGYTF.